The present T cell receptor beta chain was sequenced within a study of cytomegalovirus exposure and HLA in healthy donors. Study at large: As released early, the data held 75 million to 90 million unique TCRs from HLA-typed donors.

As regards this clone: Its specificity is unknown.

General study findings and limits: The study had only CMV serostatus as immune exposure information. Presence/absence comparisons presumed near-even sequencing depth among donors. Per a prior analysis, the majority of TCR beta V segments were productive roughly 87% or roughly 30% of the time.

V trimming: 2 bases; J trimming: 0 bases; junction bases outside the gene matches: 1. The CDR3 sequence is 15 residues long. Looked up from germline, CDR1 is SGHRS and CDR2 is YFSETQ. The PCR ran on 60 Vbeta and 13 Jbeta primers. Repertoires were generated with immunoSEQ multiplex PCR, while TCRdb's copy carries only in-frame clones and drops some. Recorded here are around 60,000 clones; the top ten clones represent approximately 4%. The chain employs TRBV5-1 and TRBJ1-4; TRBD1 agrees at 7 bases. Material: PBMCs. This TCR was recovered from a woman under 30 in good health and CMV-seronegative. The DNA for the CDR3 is TGCGCCAGCAGCTTAGGGACAGCAACTAATGAAAAACTGTTTTTT. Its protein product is CASSLGTATNEKLFF. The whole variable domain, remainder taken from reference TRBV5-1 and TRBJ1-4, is KAGVTQTPRYLIKTRGQQVTLSCSPISGHRSVSWYQQTPGQGLQFLFEYFSETQRNKGNFPGRFSGRQFSNSRSEMNVSTLELGDSALYLCASSLGTATNEKLFFGSGTQLSVL.